This T cell receptor beta chain emerged from a study of patients with pleural tuberculosis (dated by TCRdb to 2013 to 2014). This clonotype has a count of ten or more. No antigen is known for it. Base qualities are not provided; no much larger clone lies one nucleotide away. Via the germline V gene, CDR1 is SNHLY and CDR2 FYNNEI. Trimming leaves V shorter by 7 bases and J shorter by 8 bases, with the junction holding 4 bases beyond the gene matches. The CDR3 holds 13 amino acids from the cysteine to the phenylalanine. Of all the DNA, just the CDR3 is kept, 39 bases in frame from base 1. The sequencing machine was an Illumina Genome Analyzer IIx. TCRdb reprocessed the public reads (quality trimming at Q25 with fastp, clone calling with MiXCR) and kept in-frame beta chains. For every CDR3 protein sequence, its rows merge into one entry that carries the most common genes and DNA. The sample table records approximately 50,000 distinct CDR3 sequences; about 7.9% of these occur just once. The ten largest clones add up to about a sixth of the sample.

The clonotype was recovered from a human donor with pleural tuberculosis. The chain couples TRBV2 to TRBJ1-6, with 8 central nucleotides matching TRBD1. The CDR3 has the sequence CASNGQGDSPLHF. In nucleotides, the sequence is TGTGCCAGCAACGGACAGGGTGATTCACCCCTCCACTTT.